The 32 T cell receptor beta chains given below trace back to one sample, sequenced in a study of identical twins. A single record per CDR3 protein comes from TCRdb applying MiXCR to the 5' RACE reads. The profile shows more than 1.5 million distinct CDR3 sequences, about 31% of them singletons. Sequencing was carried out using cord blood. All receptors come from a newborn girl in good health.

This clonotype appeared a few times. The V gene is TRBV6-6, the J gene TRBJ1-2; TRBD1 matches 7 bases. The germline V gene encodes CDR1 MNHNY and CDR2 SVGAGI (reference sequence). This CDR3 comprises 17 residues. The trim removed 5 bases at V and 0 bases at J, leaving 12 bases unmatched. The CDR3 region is CASSNRDRYITNYGYTF. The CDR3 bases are TGTGCCAGCAGTAACCGGGACAGATATATTACTAACTATGGCTACACCTTC.

CDR3 nucleotides: TGTGCCAGCAGCCGTAGCGGGAGAGGGCTGACAGATACGCAGTATTTT. Amino acid sequence: CASSRSGRGLTDTQYF. The chain uses TRBV14 and TRBJ2-3; 9 bases agree with TRBD2. This CDR3 region has 16 residues. Germline CDR1 reads SGHDN; CDR2 reads FVKESK. Unmatched junction bases numbered 8, after V lost 4 bases and J lost 3 bases.

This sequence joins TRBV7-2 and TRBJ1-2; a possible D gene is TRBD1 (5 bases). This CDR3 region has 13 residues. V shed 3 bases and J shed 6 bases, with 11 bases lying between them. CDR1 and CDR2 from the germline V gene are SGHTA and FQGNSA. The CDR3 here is CASSFGRDHGYTF. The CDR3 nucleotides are TGTGCCAGCAGCTTCGGCAGGGATCATGGCTACACCTTC. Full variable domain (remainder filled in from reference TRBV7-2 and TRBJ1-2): GAGVSQSPSNKVTEKGKDVELRCDPISGHTALYWYRQSLGQGLEFLIYFQGNSAPDKSGLPSDRFSAERTGGSVSTLTIQRTQQEDSAVYLCASSFGRDHGYTFGSGTRLTVV.

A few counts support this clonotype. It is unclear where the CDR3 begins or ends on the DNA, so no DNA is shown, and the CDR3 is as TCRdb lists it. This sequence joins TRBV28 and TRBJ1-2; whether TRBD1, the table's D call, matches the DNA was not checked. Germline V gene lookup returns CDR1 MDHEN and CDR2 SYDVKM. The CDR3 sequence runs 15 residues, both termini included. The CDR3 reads CASSTSGRDLYGYTF.

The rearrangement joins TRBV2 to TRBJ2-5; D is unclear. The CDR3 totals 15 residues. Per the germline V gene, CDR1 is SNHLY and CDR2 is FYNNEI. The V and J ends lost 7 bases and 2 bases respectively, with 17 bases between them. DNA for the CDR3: TGTGCCAGCATAATAGGCGGCTTTAGGCAAGAGACCCAGTACTTC. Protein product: CASIIGGFRQETQYF. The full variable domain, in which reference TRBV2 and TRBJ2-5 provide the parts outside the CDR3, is EPEVTQTPSHQVTQMGQEVILRCVPISNHLYFYWYRQILGQKVEFLVSFYNNEISEKSEIFDDQFSVERPDGSNFTLKIRSTKLEDSAMYFCASIIGGFRQETQYFGPGTRLLVL.

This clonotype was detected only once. The chain's CDR3 is CASSLGGLAGNTGELFF. DNA of the CDR3: TGCGCCAGCAGCTTGGGGGGACTAGCGGGTAACACCGGGGAGCTGTTTTTT. The chain links TRBV5-1 to TRBJ2-2; the match to TRBD2 covers 12 bases. This CDR3 is built from 17 residues. CDR1 SGHRS and CDR2 YFSETQ come from the germline V gene. V gave up 0 bases and J gave up 2 bases; unmatched junction bases: 2. Looking up the rest from reference TRBV5-1 and TRBJ2-2 gives the full variable domain: KAGVTQTPRYLIKTRGQQVTLSCSPISGHRSVSWYQQTPGQGLQFLFEYFSETQRNKGNFPGRFSGRQFSNSRSEMNVSTLELGDSALYLCASSLGGLAGNTGELFFGEGSRLTVL.

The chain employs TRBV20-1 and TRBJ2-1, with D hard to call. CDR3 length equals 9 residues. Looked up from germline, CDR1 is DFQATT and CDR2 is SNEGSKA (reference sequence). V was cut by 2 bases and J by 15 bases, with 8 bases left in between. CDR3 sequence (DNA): TGCAGTGCTAGAAAATCCGGGTTCTTC. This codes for CSARKSGFF.

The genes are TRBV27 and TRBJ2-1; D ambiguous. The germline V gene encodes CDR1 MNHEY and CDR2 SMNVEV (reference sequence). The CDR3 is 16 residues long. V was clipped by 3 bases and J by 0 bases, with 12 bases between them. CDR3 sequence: CASSFWTASSYNEQFF. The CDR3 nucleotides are TGTGCCAGCAGTTTCTGGACCGCTAGCTCCTACAATGAGCAGTTCTTC.

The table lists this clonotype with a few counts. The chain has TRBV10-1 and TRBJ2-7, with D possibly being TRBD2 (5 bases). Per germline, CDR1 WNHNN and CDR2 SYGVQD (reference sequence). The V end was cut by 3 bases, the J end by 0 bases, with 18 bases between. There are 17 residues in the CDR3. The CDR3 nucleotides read TGCGCCAGCAGTGACCAAAGGTCCGGACTTAGCTCCTACGAGCAGTACTTC. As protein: CASSDQRSGLSSYEQYF.

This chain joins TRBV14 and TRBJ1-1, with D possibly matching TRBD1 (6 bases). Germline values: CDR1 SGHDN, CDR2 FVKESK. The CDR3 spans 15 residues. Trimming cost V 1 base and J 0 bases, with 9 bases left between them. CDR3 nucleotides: TGTGCCAGCAGCCAAGTCCGGGGGCTGAACACTGAAGCTTTCTTT. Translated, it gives CASSQVRGLNTEAFF.

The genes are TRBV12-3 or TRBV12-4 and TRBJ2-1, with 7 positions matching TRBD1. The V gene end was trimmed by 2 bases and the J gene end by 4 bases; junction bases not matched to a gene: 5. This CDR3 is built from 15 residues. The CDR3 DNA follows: TGTGCCAGCAGTTTAATAGGACAGGTTTACAATGAGCAGTTCTTC. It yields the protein CASSLIGQVYNEQFF.

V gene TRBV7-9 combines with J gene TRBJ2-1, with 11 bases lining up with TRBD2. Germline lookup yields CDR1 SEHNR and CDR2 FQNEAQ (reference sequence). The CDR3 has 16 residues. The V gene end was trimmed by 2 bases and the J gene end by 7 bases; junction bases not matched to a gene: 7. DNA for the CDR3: TGTGCCAGCAGCTTATGGGTAGCGGGAGGGATGAATGAGCAGTTCTTC. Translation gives CASSLWVAGGMNEQFF.

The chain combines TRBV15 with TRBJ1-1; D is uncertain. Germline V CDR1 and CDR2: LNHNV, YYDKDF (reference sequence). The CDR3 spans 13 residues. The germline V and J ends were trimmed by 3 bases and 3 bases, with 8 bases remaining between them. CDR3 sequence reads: CATSRVLDTEAFF. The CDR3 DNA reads TGTGCCACCAGCAGGGTCCTTGACACTGAAGCTTTCTTT.

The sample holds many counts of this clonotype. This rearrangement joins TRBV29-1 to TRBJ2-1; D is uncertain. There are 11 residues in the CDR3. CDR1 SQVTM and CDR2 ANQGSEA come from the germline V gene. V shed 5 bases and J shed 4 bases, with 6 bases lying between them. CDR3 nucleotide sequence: TGCAGCGTTCGAGCATACAATGAGCAGTTCTTC. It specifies CSVRAYNEQFF.

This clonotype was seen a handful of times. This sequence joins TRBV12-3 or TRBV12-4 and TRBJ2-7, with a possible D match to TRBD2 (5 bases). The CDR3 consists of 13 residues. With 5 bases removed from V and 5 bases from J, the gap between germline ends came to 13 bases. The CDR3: CASSLTSFHEQYF. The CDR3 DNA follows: TGTGCCAGCAGTCTTACTAGTTTCCACGAGCAGTACTTC.

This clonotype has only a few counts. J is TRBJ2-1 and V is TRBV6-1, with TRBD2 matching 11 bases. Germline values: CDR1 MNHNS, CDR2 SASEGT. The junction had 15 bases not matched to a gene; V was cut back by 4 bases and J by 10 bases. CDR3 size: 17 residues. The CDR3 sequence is CASSAGNSGGALNEQFF. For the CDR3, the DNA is TGTGCCAGCAGTGCCGGGAATAGCGGGGGGGCTCTTAACGAGCAGTTCTTC.

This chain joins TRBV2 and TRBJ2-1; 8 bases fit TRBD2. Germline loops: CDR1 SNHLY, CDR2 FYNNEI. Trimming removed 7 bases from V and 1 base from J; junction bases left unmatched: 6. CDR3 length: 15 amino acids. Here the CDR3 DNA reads TGTGCCAGCACAGAGCGGGGGCCGTCCTACAATGAGCAGTTCTTC. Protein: CASTERGPSYNEQFF.

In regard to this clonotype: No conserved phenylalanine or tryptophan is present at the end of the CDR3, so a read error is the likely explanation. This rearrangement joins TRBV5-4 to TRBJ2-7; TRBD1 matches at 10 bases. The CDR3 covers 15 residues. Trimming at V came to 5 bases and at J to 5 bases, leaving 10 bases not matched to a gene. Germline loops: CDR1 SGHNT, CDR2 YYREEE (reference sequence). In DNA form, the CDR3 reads TGTGCCAGCAGAGATGGGACAGGGGTATTCCACGAGCAGTACTTA. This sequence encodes CASRDGTGVFHEQYL.

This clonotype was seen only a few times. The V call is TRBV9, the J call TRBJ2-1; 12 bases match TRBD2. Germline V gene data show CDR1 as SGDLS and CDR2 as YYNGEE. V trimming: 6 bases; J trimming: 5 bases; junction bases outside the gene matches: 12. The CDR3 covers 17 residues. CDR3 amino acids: CASTQGLAGGQNNEQFF. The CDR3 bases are TGTGCCAGCACCCAAGGGCTAGCGGGAGGGCAAAACAATGAGCAGTTCTTC.

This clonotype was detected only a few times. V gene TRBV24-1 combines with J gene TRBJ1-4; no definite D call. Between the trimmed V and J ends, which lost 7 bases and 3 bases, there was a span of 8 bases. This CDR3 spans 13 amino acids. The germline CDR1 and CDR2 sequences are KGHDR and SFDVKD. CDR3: CATRAAANEKLFF. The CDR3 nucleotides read TGTGCCACCAGGGCAGCTGCTAATGAAAAACTGTTTTTT.

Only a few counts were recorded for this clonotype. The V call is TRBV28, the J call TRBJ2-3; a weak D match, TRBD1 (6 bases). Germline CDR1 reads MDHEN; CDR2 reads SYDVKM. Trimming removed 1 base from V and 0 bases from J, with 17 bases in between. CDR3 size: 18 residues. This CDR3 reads CASSLLGAATTSTDTQYF. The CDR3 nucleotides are TGTGCCAGCAGTTTATTGGGGGCGGCAACGACTAGCACAGATACGCAGTATTTT.

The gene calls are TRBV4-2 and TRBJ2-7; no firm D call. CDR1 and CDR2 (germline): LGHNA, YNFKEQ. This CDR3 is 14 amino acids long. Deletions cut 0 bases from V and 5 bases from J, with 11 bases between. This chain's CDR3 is CASSQEAQDHEQYF. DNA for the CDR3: TGTGCCAGCAGCCAAGAGGCCCAGGACCACGAGCAGTACTTC.

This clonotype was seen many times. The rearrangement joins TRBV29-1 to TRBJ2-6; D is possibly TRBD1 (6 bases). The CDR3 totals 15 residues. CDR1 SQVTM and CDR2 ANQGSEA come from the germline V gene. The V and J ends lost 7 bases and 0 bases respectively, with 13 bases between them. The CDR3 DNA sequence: TGCAGCGCCATGGGACAAATCTCTGGGGCCAACGTCCTGACTTTC. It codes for CSAMGQISGANVLTF.

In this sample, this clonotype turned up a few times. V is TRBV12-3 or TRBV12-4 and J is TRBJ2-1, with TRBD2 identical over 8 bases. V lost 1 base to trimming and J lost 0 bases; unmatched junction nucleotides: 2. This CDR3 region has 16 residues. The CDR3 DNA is TGTGCCAGCAGTTTAGGAGCGGGGGCCTCCTACAATGAGCAGTTCTTC. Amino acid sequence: CASSLGAGASYNEQFF.

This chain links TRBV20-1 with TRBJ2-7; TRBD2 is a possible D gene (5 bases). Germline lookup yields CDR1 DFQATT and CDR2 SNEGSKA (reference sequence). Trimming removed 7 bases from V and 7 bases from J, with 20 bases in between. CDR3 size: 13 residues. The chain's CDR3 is CSERDRGTGEQYF. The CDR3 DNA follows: TGCAGTGAAAGAGATCGGGGAACGGGGGAGCAGTACTTC.

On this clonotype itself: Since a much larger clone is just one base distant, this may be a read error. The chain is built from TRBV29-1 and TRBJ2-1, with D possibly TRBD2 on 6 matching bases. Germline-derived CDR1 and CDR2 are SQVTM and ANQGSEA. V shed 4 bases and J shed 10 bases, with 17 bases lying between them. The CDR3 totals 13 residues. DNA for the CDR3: TGCAGCGTTGTGGAGGGACCACCCTACGAGCAGTTCTTC. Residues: CSVVEGPPYEQFF.

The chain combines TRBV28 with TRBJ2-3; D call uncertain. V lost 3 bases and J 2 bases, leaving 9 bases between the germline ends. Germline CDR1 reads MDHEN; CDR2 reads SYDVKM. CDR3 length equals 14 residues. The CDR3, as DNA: TGTGCCAGCAGTTTCGGCCAGCTCACAGATACGCAGTATTTT. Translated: CASSFGQLTDTQYF. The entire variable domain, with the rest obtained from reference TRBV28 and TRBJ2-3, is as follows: DVKVTQSSRYLVKRTGEKVFLECVQDMDHENMFWYRQDPGLGLRLIYFSYDVKMKEKGDIPEGYSVSREKKERFSLILESASTNQTSMYLCASSFGQLTDTQYFGPGTRLTVL.

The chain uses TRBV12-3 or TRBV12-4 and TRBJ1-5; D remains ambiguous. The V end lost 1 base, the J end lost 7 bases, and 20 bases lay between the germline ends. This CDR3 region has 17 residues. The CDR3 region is CASSLEVGEGSMQPQHF. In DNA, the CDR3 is TGTGCCAGCAGTTTAGAGGTTGGCGAGGGCAGTATGCAGCCCCAGCATTTT.

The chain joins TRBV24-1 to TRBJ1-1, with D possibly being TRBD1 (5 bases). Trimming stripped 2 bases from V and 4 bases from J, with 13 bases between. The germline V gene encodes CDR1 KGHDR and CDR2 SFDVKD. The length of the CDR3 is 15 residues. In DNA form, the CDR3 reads TGTGCCACCAGTGATTCGGGCAGGGACGGCACTGAAGCTTTCTTT. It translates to CATSDSGRDGTEAFF.

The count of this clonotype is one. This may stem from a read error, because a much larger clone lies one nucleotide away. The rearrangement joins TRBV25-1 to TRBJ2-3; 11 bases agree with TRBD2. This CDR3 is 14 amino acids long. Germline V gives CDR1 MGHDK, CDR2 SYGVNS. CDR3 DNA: TGTGCCATTGGGACTAGCGGTAGCACAGATGCGCAGTATTTT. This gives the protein CAIGTSGSTDAQYF.

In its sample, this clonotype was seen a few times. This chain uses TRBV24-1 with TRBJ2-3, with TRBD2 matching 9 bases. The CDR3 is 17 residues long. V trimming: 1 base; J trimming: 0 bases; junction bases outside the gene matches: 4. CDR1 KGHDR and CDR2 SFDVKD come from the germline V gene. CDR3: CATSDFTSGSSTDTQYF. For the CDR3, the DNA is TGTGCCACCAGTGATTTCACTAGCGGGTCCAGCACAGATACGCAGTATTTT.

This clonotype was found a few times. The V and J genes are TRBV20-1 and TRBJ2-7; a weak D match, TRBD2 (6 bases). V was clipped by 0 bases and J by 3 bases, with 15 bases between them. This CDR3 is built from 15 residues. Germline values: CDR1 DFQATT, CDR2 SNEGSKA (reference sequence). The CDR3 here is CSAREAGHSYYEQYF. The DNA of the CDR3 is TGCAGTGCTAGAGAAGCGGGCCACTCTTACTACGAGCAGTACTTC.